This T cell receptor beta chain was retrieved from a study of cytomegalovirus exposure and HLA in healthy donors. PCR was performed using 60 Vbeta and 13 Jbeta primers. Produced via immunoSEQ multiplex PCR; TCRdb's table is partial and in-frame only. The table lists about 150,000 clones, 75% to 80% of them singletons, with approximately 4% in the top ten. A note on this clone: Its antigen is unknown.

This CDR3 has 14 amino acids. CDR1 and CDR2 from the germline V gene are MNHEY and SVGAGI. Germline trimming cut 6 bases from V and 2 bases from J; bases unmatched to any gene: 6. Study outcomes and limitations: The records held CMV serostatus as the only immune exposure information. The authors listed 164 TCR beta chains as cytomegalovirus-associated. It was reported that TCR beta sequences correctly inferred the HLA-A and HLA-B alleles for most subjects.

The sequence was obtained from a male donor in good health and CMV-seronegative. Sample: PBMCs. This chain joins TRBV6-5 and TRBJ2-7, with 8 bases identical to TRBD1. The CDR3 spells CASSPDRDAYEQYF. The CDR3 DNA sequence: TGTGCCAGCAGCCCGGACAGGGATGCCTACGAGCAGTACTTC.